These 13 T cell receptor beta chains came from one sample sequenced in a study of blood T cells in healthy people across ages (dated by TCRdb to 2015 to 2017). The protocol used for the library was 5' RACE. Instrument on record: Illumina HiSeq 2500. A second about 6 to 11 cycle PCR used a sample-barcoded 5' primer and a J-beta primer mix. The public reads were reanalyzed by TCRdb: fastp trimming at Q25, MiXCR alignment, in-frame beta chains only. Every CDR3 protein is listed once, alongside the most common genes and DNA of its rows. Counted in this sample were fewer than 750,000 distinct CDR3 sequences; roughly half of them appeared once. The ten top clones hold approximately 15% of the sample. The specimen sequenced was blood. These receptors originate from a woman aged 80 or over in good health.

The chain couples TRBV12-3 or TRBV12-4 to TRBJ1-2, with TRBD1 as a possible D gene (5 bases). The ends were cut back, 5 bases at V and 8 bases at J, with 15 bases in the middle. The CDR3 totals 13 residues. CDR3 DNA: TGTGCCAGCAGTCCCACCGGGGGTCGAGGCTACACCTTC. Protein: CASSPTGGRGYTF.

This clonotype came up many times. V gene TRBV12-3 or TRBV12-4 combines with J gene TRBJ1-2, with TRBD1 matching 9 bases. With 0 bases clipped from V and 5 bases from J, the junction kept 7 bases outside the gene matches. The CDR3 covers 16 residues. The CDR3 region has the DNA TGTGCCAGCAGTTTAGCGCTCACAGGGGGCGAATATGGCTACACCTTC. Translating gives CASSLALTGGEYGYTF.

A single count supports this clonotype. The chain recombines TRBV29-1 with TRBJ2-1; either TRBD1 or TRBD2 may supply D (5 bases each). There are 16 residues in the CDR3. Trimming cost V 1 base and J 0 bases, with 13 bases left between them. Germline-derived CDR1 and CDR2 are SQVTM and ANQGSEA. The CDR3 protein is CSVEGDGESSYNEQFF. DNA for the CDR3: TGCAGCGTTGAAGGGGACGGAGAGAGCTCCTACAATGAGCAGTTCTTC.

As to this clonotype: A read error may account for a junction end that differs from germline. This rearrangement joins TRBV12-3 or TRBV12-4 to TRBJ1-1, with unresolved D. The CDR3 contains 17 residues. Here the CDR3 DNA reads TGTGCCAGCAGTTTAGCTCATTTTGCGGCGATTAACACTGGAGCTTTCTTT. It is translated as CASSLAHFAAINTGAFF.

CDR3 sequence reads: CASSFGVTADTQYF. CDR3 nucleotide sequence: TGTGCCAGCAGTTTCGGGGTGACCGCAGATACGCAGTATTTT. The chain couples TRBV12-3 or TRBV12-4 to TRBJ2-3; D perhaps matches TRBD2 (5 bases). The CDR3 loop spans 14 amino acids. V lost 3 bases and J lost 4, with 11 bases in between.

This clonotype was picked up a small number of times. The CDR3 is CASRRDREGAGELFF. Here the CDR3 DNA reads TGTGCCAGCAGGAGGGACAGGGAAGGGGCCGGGGAGCTGTTTTTT. The chain is built from TRBV12-3 or TRBV12-4 and TRBJ2-2; 9 nucleotides align to TRBD1. V dropped 6 bases and J dropped 6; count of bases not matched to a gene: 8. There are 15 residues in the CDR3.

The rearrangement uses TRBV7-9 and TRBJ1-4, with 8 bases that match TRBD1. Germline V CDR1 and CDR2: SEHNR, FQNEAQ (reference sequence). V lost 1 base, J lost 5 bases, and 6 bases stayed unmatched. The CDR3 loop spans 16 amino acids. Written as DNA, the CDR3 is TGTGCCAGCAGCTTAGGGAGCAGGGGGCGGAATGAAAAACTGTTTTTT. Protein product: CASSLGSRGRNEKLFF.

This chain uses TRBV10-3 with TRBJ1-2; no definite D call. CDR3 length: 12 amino acids. Trimming stripped 8 bases from V and 8 bases from J, with 15 bases between. The germline gives CDR1 ENHRY, CDR2 SYGVKD. Here the CDR3 reads CAIRTGGNGYTF. The CDR3 region has the DNA TGTGCCATCCGGACGGGAGGAAACGGCTACACCTTC.

This clonotype appeared once. The V gene is TRBV3-1, the J gene TRBJ2-1; 7 bases align to TRBD2. There are 15 residues in the CDR3. From germline, CDR1 is LGHDT and CDR2 YNNKEL (reference sequence). The ends lost 4 bases at V and 4 bases at J; junction bases unmatched: 7. The CDR3 coding sequence is TGTGCCAGCAGCCCCACGGGACTACCGTACAATGAGCAGTTCTTC. It yields the protein CASSPTGLPYNEQFF.

Comments on this clonotype: Given a much more abundant clone one base away, this may be a read error. The chain joins TRBV7-2 to TRBJ1-2, with TRBD1 identical over 7 bases. CDR1 is SGHTA and CDR2 is FQGNSA in the germline V gene. CDR3 length equals 13 residues. V shed 6 bases, J shed 6 bases, and the junction held 7 bases outside the gene matches. DNA for the CDR3: TGTGCCAGCAGAAATGCGACAGGGCATGGCTACACCTTC. This gives the protein CASRNATGHGYTF.

This clonotype was counted many times. The chain joins TRBV20-1 to TRBJ2-7; D may be TRBD2 (7 bases). Germline CDR1 is DFQATT and CDR2 is SNEGSKA (reference sequence). The CDR3 has 13 residues. V dropped 6 bases and J dropped 5 bases, with 17 bases sitting between them. CDR3 region: CSAKRGGDHEQYF. For the CDR3, the DNA is TGCAGTGCAAAGAGGGGGGGAGACCACGAGCAGTACTTC.

This chain connects TRBV6-1 to TRBJ1-5; the D gene is possibly TRBD1 (5 bases). Trimming took off 3 bases at V and 9 bases at J, with 21 bases between the two ends. CDR3 length equals 16 residues. Germline V gene data show CDR1 as MNHNS and CDR2 as SASEGT. The CDR3 nucleotides read TGTGCCAGCAGTGAGGTTTTCCAGGGATGGACTCGGCCCCAGCATTTT. Protein product: CASSEVFQGWTRPQHF.

Ten or more counts support this clonotype. The CDR3 region is CASSDGQNFEQFF. DNA for the CDR3: TGTGCCAGCAGTGATGGGCAGAATTTCGAGCAGTTCTTC. The chain has TRBV2 and TRBJ2-1, with D hard to call. Trimming shortened V by 3 bases and J by 10 bases, and 13 bases separated the two germline ends. CDR1 SNHLY and CDR2 FYNNEI come from the germline V gene. The CDR3 totals 13 residues.